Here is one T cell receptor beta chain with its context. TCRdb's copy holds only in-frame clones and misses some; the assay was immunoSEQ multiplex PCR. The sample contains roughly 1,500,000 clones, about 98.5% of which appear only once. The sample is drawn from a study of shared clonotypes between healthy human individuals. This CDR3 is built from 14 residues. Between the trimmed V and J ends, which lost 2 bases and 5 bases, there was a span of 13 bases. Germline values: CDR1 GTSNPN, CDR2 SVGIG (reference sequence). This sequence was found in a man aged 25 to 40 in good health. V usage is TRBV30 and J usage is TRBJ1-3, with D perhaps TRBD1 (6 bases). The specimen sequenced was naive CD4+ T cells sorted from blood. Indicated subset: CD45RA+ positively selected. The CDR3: CAWSSRGGRNTIYF. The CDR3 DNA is TGTGCCTGGAGTAGCAGGGGCGGACGAAACACCATATATTTT.